The 7 T cell receptor beta chains in this list originate from one sample, sequenced in a study of CD8 T cells in ankylosing spondylitis. For these receptors, no antigen is known. TCRdb ran MiXCR on the 5' RACE reads and lists one entry per CDR3 protein. The sample records hundreds of thousands of distinct CDR3 sequences, 12% being singletons. Study-wide results and caveats: Seemingly characteristic of ankylosing spondylitis blood was a TCR beta motif consisting of about 8 highly homologous variants.

Input material: blood, either unsorted or a sorted T cell fraction (not recorded which). The source is a male donor with ankylosing spondylitis.

The J gene is TRBJ2-5, the V gene TRBV20-1; 7 nucleotides line up with TRBD2. Germline V lookup: CDR1 DFQATT, CDR2 SNEGSKA (reference sequence). V lost 2 bases to trimming and J lost 4 bases; unmatched junction nucleotides: 7. There are 14 residues in the CDR3. The CDR3 nucleotides read TGCAGTGCTAGAAAAACTAGCGATAGAGAGACCCAGTACTTC. It specifies CSARKTSDRETQYF.

This clonotype was seen more than once but under ten times. V and J are TRBV7-3 and TRBJ2-1; D is possibly TRBD1 or TRBD2 (5 bases each). The CDR3 runs 15 residues. V was clipped by 6 bases and J by 7 bases, with 19 bases between them. Germline assignment: CDR1 SGHTA and CDR2 FQGTGA. The CDR3 is CASSPPAREKNEQFF. CDR3 in DNA: TGTGCCAGCAGTCCCCCGGCCAGGGAGAAGAATGAGCAGTTCTTC.

This chain uses TRBV29-1 with TRBJ2-7, with 7 bases that match TRBD1. Looked up from germline, CDR1 is SQVTM and CDR2 is ANQGSEA. V was clipped by 7 bases and J by 6 bases; unmatched bases: 12. The CDR3 length is 13 residues. The chain's CDR3 is CSASTGREGEQYF. CDR3 sequence (DNA): TGCAGCGCTTCGACAGGGCGAGAAGGCGAGCAGTACTTC.

Worth noting for this clonotype: One end of the junction does not line up with germline, which may come from a read error. The chain has TRBV7-2 and TRBJ2-7, with D unclear. The CDR3 totals 14 residues. Per the germline V gene, CDR1 is SGHTA and CDR2 is FQGNSA. The CDR3 nucleotides read TGTGCCAGCGGCTTCCCACGACTTCGTTACGAGCAGTACTTC. Translated, it gives CASGFPRLRYEQYF.

This clonotype was counted ten times or more. V gene TRBV27 combines with J gene TRBJ2-7; a weak D match, TRBD1 (7 bases). CDR3 length: 13 residues. Between the trimmed V and J ends, which lost 2 bases and 7 bases, there was a span of 12 bases. Germline V gene lookup returns CDR1 MNHEY and CDR2 SMNVEV (reference sequence). CDR3 in amino acids: CASSLNRGGEQYF. In DNA, the CDR3 is TGTGCCAGCAGTTTAAACAGGGGAGGTGAGCAGTACTTC.

The table lists this clonotype with many counts. The chain is built from TRBV20-1 and TRBJ1-5, with 10 nucleotides matching TRBD1. The V gene's germline CDR1 is DFQATT and CDR2 SNEGSKA (reference sequence). CDR3 length: 14 amino acids. The V and J ends lost 5 bases and 1 base, in that order; junction bases with no gene match: 2. The CDR3 sequence is CSAEGQGSNQPQHF. The DNA of the CDR3 is TGCAGTGCTGAGGGACAGGGGAGCAATCAGCCCCAGCATTTT.

V is TRBV7-9 and J is TRBJ2-5; either TRBD1 or TRBD2 may supply D (6 bases each). The CDR3 extends over 13 amino acids. The germline V gene encodes CDR1 SEHNR and CDR2 FQNEAQ (reference sequence). V gave up 5 bases and J gave up 5 bases, with 12 bases separating them. For the CDR3, the DNA is TGTGCCAGCAGCCGGGGGACAACGGAGACCCAGTACTTC. The encoded protein is CASSRGTTETQYF.